The rows below give T cell receptor beta chains drawn from one sample of a study of cytomegalovirus exposure and HLA in healthy donors. Data came from immunoSEQ multiplex PCR; TCRdb stores just in-frame clones and leaves some out. The table records 150,000 to 200,000 clones, roughly four fifths of them present only once. The sequencing sample was made of PBMCs. The receptors derive from a woman younger than 45 in good health and CMV-seropositive. Each CDR3 is given with its conserved first and last residue. Fields, in order: D gene, J gene, clone size, V gene, CDR3 protein, CDR3 DNA. The D gene is left open where the match is weak. Clone size is not always given. Where it is, it says once, few, many or a class for expanded clones.

D: -; J: TRBJ1-3; size: once; V: TRBV25-1; CDR3: CASSVQMAPSGNTIYF; DNA: TGTGCCAGCAGTGTCCAGATGGCCCCATCTGGAAACACCATATATTTT
D: TRBD1; J: TRBJ1-5; size: once; V: TRBV28; CDR3: CASAIIVRDRVNQPQHF; DNA: TGTGCCAGTGCAATCATCGTCCGGGACAGGGTGAATCAGCCCCAGCATTTT
D: TRBD2; J: TRBJ2-2; size: -; V: TRBV7-2; CDR3: CASSLGALAVNTGELFF; DNA: TGTGCCAGCAGCTTAGGGGCGCTAGCGGTGAACACCGGGGAGCTGTTTTTT
D: -; J: TRBJ2-2; size: -; V: TRBV9; CDR3: CASSPREGTTGELFF; DNA: TGTGCCAGCAGCCCACGTGAGGGCACCACCGGGGAGCTGTTTTTT
D: TRBD1; J: TRBJ2-7; size: -; V: TRBV10-3; CDR3: CAISETGQVGYEQYF; DNA: TGTGCCATCAGTGAAACGGGACAGGTAGGTTACGAGCAGTACTTC
D: TRBD1; J: TRBJ2-7; size: -; V: TRBV5-6; CDR3: CASSYYLGTGAYEQYF; DNA: TGTGCCAGCAGCTACTACCTCGGGACAGGAGCATACGAGCAGTACTTC
D: -; J: TRBJ1-6; size: -; V: TRBV6-5; CDR3: CASSYGRRGSPLHF; DNA: TGTGCCAGCAGTTACGGAAGAAGGGGTTCACCCCTCCACTTT
D: -; J: TRBJ2-2; size: -; V: TRBV29-1; CDR3: CSVPQGTNTGELFF; DNA: TGCAGCGTCCCACAAGGGACTAACACCGGGGAGCTGTTTTTT
D: -; J: TRBJ1-1; size: -; V: TRBV6-5; CDR3: CASSFRGVNTEAFF; DNA: TGTGCCAGCAGTTTCAGGGGCGTGAACACTGAAGCTTTCTTT
D: -; J: TRBJ1-2; size: -; V: TRBV7-2; CDR3: CASSLGGHFGYTF; DNA: TGTGCCAGCAGCTTAGGGGGCCATTTCGGCTACACCTTC
D: TRBD1; J: TRBJ1-2; size: -; V: TRBV13; CDR3: CASSGDRGPVAVYGYTF; DNA: TGTGCCAGCAGCGGGGACAGGGGGCCCGTTGCTGTCTATGGCTACACCTTC
D: TRBD1; J: TRBJ1-4; size: -; V: TRBV7-2; CDR3: CASSPGGTGGEKLFF; DNA: TGTGCCAGCTCCCCAGGGGGGACAGGGGGAGAAAAACTGTTTTTT
D: TRBD2; J: TRBJ2-5; size: -; V: TRBV9; CDR3: CAGSVGRSGGLQETQYF; DNA: TGTGCCGGCAGCGTAGGCCGTAGCGGGGGGTTGCAAGAGACCCAGTACTTC
D: -; J: TRBJ1-1; size: few; V: TRBV7-9; CDR3: CSSSLMAGAEAFF; DNA: TGTTCCAGCAGCTTAATGGCGGGAGCTGAAGCTTTCTTT
D: -; J: TRBJ1-1; size: few; V: TRBV7-6; CDR3: CASSLDLGAAPTFLNTEAFF; DNA: TGTGCCAGCAGCTTAGATCTGGGGGCAGCCCCTACCTTCTTGAACACTGAAGCTTTCTTT
D: TRBD1; J: TRBJ2-1; size: -; V: TRBV25-1; CDR3: CASSETGGYNEQFF; DNA: TGTGCCAGCAGTGAGACAGGGGGCTACAATGAGCAGTTCTTC
D: TRBD1; J: TRBJ1-1; size: -; V: TRBV5-1; CDR3: CASGPRTGGNTEAFF; DNA: TGCGCCAGCGGCCCCCGGACAGGGGGCAACACTGAAGCTTTCTTT
D: TRBD1; J: TRBJ1-2; size: -; V: TRBV28; CDR3: CASSSTGSYGYTF; DNA: TGTGCCAGCAGTTCGACAGGGAGCTATGGCTACACCTTC
D: -; J: TRBJ1-3; size: -; V: TRBV11-2; CDR3: CASTYTGKPGNTIYF; DNA: TGTGCCAGCACCTATACAGGGAAGCCTGGAAACACCATATATTTT
D: TRBD1; J: TRBJ1-2; size: -; V: TRBV19; CDR3: CASSRIQTGRFPGYTF; DNA: TGTGCCAGTAGCCGGATTCAGACAGGGAGGTTCCCTGGCTACACCTTC
D: TRBD1; J: TRBJ2-1; size: -; V: TRBV15; CDR3: CATSRGGTGIDNEQFF; DNA: TGTGCCACCAGCAGAGGAGGGACAGGGATTGACAATGAGCAGTTCTTC
D: -; J: TRBJ2-5; size: -; V: TRBV9; CDR3: CASSARAQETQYF; DNA: TGTGCCAGCAGCGCCAGGGCCCAAGAGACCCAGTACTTC
D: -; J: TRBJ2-1; size: -; V: TRBV14; CDR3: CASSQDIFGNEQFF; DNA: TGTGCCAGCAGCCAAGATATTTTCGGGAATGAGCAGTTCTTC
D: -; J: TRBJ1-5; size: -; V: TRBV19; CDR3: CASSNKQGRVSNQPQHF; DNA: TGTGCCAGTAGTAACAAACAGGGTAGAGTTAGCAATCAGCCCCAGCATTTT
D: -; J: TRBJ1-4; size: -; V: TRBV27; CDR3: CASGLSGAATNEKLFF; DNA: TGTGCCAGCGGTTTATCTGGGGCAGCAACTAATGAAAAACTGTTTTTT
D: -; J: TRBJ2-1; size: -; V: TRBV11-2; CDR3: CASSLEIYNEQFF; DNA: TGTGCCAGCAGCTTGGAGATCTACAATGAGCAGTTCTTC
D: TRBD1; J: TRBJ2-3; size: -; V: TRBV7-9; CDR3: CASSRDRVTDTQYF; DNA: TGTGCCAGCAGCCGAGACAGGGTCACAGATACGCAGTATTTT